Below, 10 T cell receptor beta chains from the same sample are listed, as sequenced in a study of T-cell reconstitution after alpha-beta-depleted transplantation in children (dated by TCRdb to the mid-2010s). Libraries were constructed by PCR. Sequenced on an Illumina HiSeq 2500. TCR library preparation used molecular barcoding, with unique molecular identifiers applied to normalize quantification of the TCRbeta repertoire. Clones were called with MiXCR by TCRdb after fastp trimmed the public reads at Q25, and only in-frame beta chains were retained. Duplicate CDR3 protein sequences are folded into a single record with the most common DNA and genes. The sample yields around 600,000 distinct CDR3 sequences; under 25% were counted once. The leading ten clones occupy roughly 13% of the sample. Sample treatment or condition, as interpreted from the label and publication: allogeneic hematopoietic cell transplantation with graft depleted of TCRalphabeta T cells and CD19 B cells.

The sample consisted of PBMCs, mostly from graft donor cells, taken 360 days after TCRalphabeta/CD19-depleted stem cell transplant. These receptors came from a boy under three years old who had a stem cell transplant for acute myeloid leukemia, so the T cells may come from the graft donor.

This chain joins TRBV10-2 and TRBJ2-7, with TRBD1 matching over 8 bases. The CDR3 covers 15 residues. Germline V gene sequence: CDR1 WSHSY, CDR2 SAAADI. The V gene end was trimmed by 9 bases and the J gene end by 6 bases; junction bases not matched to a gene: 16. CDR3 nucleotides: TGCGCCAGTCGGTCCTCGAGGACAGGGTCTGCCGAGCAGTACTTC. This sequence encodes CASRSSRTGSAEQYF.

The chain recombines TRBV12-3 or TRBV12-4 with TRBJ2-3, with D hard to call. CDR3 length: 12 residues. The ends were cut back, 2 bases at V and 8 bases at J, with 8 bases in the middle. The CDR3, as DNA: TGTGCCAGCAGTTTAAGGGCAGTTACGCAGTATTTT. Translation: CASSLRAVTQYF.

This clonotype was counted ten times or more. The gene calls are TRBV19 and TRBJ2-3; D unclear. V dropped 4 bases and J dropped 2 bases, with 10 bases sitting between them. There are 14 residues in the CDR3. CDR1 and CDR2 from the germline V gene are LNHDA and SQIVND (reference sequence). CDR3 region: CASSRRTFTDTQYF. The DNA of the CDR3 is TGTGCCAGTAGTAGGCGGACCTTCACAGATACGCAGTATTTT.

The rearrangement uses TRBV12-3 or TRBV12-4 and TRBJ2-7, with 8 bases that match TRBD2. CDR3 size: 13 residues. V dropped 8 bases and J dropped 0; count of bases not matched to a gene: 3. The CDR3 spells CASRAGGSYEQYF. Here the CDR3 DNA reads TGTGCCAGCCGGGCGGGGGGCTCCTACGAGCAGTACTTC.

The rearrangement uses TRBV11-2 and TRBJ1-6; D not certain. Germline-derived CDR1 and CDR2 are SGHAT and FQNNGV. The V end was cut by 1 base, the J end by 0 bases, with 16 bases between. The CDR3 has 19 residues. The CDR3 here is CASSLVFSTRSSYNSPLHF. In DNA, the CDR3 is TGTGCCAGCAGCTTAGTGTTCTCCACCCGCTCCTCCTATAATTCACCCCTCCACTTT.

This clonotype was found many times. The chain links TRBV11-3 to TRBJ2-5; D unclear. Germline V gives CDR1 SGHNT, CDR2 YENEEA. This CDR3 comprises 14 residues. V lost 2 bases, J lost 5 bases, and 12 bases lay in between. CDR3 loop: CASSLNSGLETQYF. Here the CDR3 DNA reads TGTGCCAGCAGCTTAAATTCCGGGCTGGAGACCCAGTACTTC.

Concerning this clonotype: A single base separates this from a much larger clone, so it may be a read error. The V gene is TRBV6-5, the J gene TRBJ2-5, with D possibly TRBD2 on 5 matching bases. Trimming took off 3 bases at V and 0 bases at J, with 14 bases between the two ends. The CDR3 is 16 residues long. The germline V gene encodes CDR1 MNHEY and CDR2 SVGAGI. The DNA for the CDR3 is TGTGCCAGCAGTTATACCGGGGAGCTCCACCAAGAGACCCAGTACTTC. It yields the protein CASSYTGELHQETQYF.

This chain connects TRBV24-1 to TRBJ2-3; possibly TRBD2 for D (7 bases). Looked up from germline, CDR1 is KGHDR and CDR2 is SFDVKD. This CDR3 is 14 amino acids long. Trimming took 5 bases from V and 3 from J, leaving 11 bases between them. Written as DNA, the CDR3 is TGTGCCACCAGTGTAAGGGGGGGGACAGATACGCAGTATTTT. Translating it yields CATSVRGGTDTQYF.

CDR3 protein: CSARAIGGSHEQFF. The CDR3 DNA follows: TGCAGTGCTAGGGCTATAGGGGGCTCTCATGAGCAGTTCTTC. This chain links TRBV20-1 with TRBJ2-1; 7 positions agree with TRBD1. V was clipped by 3 bases and J by 8 bases; unmatched bases: 10. This CDR3 has 14 amino acids. The germline V gene encodes CDR1 DFQATT and CDR2 SNEGSKA (reference sequence).

The sample holds a few counts of this clonotype. The CDR3 loop is CSVDLTGANTEAFF. The CDR3 DNA reads TGCAGCGTTGATCTGACAGGCGCGAACACTGAAGCTTTCTTT. The genes are TRBV29-1 and TRBJ1-1; D may be TRBD1 (6 bases). V gave up 3 bases and J gave up 1 base, with 12 bases separating them. Germline loops: CDR1 SQVTM, CDR2 ANQGSEA. This CDR3 has 14 residues.